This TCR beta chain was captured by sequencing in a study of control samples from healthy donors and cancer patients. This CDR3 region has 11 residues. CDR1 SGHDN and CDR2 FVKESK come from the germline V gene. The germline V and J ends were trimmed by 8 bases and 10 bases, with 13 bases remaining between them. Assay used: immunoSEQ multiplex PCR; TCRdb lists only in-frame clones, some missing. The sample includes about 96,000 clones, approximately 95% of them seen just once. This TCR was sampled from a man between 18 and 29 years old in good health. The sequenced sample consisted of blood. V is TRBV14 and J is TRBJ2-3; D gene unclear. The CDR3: CASGELGSQYF. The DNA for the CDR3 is TGTGCCAGCGGAGAACTCGGTTCGCAGTATTTT.